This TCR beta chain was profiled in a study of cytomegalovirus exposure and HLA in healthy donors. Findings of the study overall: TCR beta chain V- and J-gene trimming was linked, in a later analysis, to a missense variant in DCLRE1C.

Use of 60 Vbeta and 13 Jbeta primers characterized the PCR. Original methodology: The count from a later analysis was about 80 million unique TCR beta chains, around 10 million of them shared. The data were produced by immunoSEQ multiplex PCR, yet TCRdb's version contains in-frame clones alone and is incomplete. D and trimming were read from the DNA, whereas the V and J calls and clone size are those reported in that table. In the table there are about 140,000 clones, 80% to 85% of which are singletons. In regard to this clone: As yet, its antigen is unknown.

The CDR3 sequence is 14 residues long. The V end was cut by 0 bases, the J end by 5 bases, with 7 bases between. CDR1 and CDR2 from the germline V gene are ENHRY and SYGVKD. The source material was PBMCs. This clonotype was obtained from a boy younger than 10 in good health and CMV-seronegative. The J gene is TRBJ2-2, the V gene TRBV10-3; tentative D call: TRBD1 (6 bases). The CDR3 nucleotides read TGTGCCATCAGTGAGTCGACAGGAACCGGGGAGCTGTTTTTT. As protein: CAISESTGTGELFF.